The source of this T cell receptor (beta chain) is a study of shared clonotypes between healthy human individuals. Study details: Per donor, three plates held CD4 naive cells, three held CD4 memory, two held CD8 naive and one held CD8 memory.

Trimming at V came to 5 bases and at J to 3 bases, leaving 7 bases not matched to a gene. The germline CDR1 and CDR2 sequences are SGHVS and FQNEAQ. The length of the CDR3 is 15 residues. Naive CD8 populations comprised CD45RO-negative cells positively selected for CCR7, excluding terminally differentiated effector memory CD45RA+ cells. Whole-study results and caveats: It was the non-shared clonotypes that had lower generation probabilities than clonotypes shared by all four donors. Sequencing depth was predicted to influence how clonotypes are shared among donors.

As for this clone: Its matching antigen is unknown.

The assay was immunoSEQ multiplex PCR, and TCRdb's table has in-frame clones only and misses some. The table has roughly 2,000,000 clones, roughly 95% seen once. The receptor was isolated from a man between 18 and 29 years old in good health. The gene calls are TRBV7-8 and TRBJ2-7; TRBD2 aligns across 10 bases. The specimen was naive CD8+ T cells sorted from blood. CDR3 coding DNA: TGTGCCAGCAGCCCGGGGCCTAGCGGGAGCTACGAGCAGTACTTC. This codes for CASSPGPSGSYEQYF.